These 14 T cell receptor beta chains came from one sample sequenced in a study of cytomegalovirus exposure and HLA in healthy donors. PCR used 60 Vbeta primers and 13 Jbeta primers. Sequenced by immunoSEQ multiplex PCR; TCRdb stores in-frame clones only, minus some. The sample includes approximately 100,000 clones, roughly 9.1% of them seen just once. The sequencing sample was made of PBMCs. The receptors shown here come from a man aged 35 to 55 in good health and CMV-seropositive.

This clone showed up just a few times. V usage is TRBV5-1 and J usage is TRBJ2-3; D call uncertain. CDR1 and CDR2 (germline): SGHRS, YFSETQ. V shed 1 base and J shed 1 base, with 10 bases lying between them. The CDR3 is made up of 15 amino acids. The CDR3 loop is CASSLSEFGTDTQYF. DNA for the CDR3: TGCGCCAGCAGCTTGTCGGAGTTTGGCACAGATACGCAGTATTTT.

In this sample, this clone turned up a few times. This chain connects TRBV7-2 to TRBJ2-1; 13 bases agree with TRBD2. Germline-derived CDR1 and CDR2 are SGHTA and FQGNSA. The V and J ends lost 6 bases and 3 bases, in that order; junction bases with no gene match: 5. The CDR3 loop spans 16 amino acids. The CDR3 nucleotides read TGTGCCAGCAGAAGGACTAGCGGGAGTCTCTACAATGAGCAGTTCTTC. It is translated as CASRRTSGSLYNEQFF.

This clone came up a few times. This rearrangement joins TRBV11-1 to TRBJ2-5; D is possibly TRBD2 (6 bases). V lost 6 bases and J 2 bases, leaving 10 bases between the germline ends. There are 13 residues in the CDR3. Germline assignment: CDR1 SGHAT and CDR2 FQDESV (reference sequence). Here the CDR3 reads CASRPAGQETQYF. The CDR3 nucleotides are TGTGCCAGCAGACCCGCGGGGCAAGAGACCCAGTACTTC.

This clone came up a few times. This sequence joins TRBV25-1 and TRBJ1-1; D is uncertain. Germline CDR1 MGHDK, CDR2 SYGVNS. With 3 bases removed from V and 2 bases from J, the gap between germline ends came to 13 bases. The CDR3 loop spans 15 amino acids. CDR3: CASSDLVGSNTEAFF. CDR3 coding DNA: TGTGCCAGCAGTGATCTTGTTGGGAGTAACACTGAAGCTTTCTTT.

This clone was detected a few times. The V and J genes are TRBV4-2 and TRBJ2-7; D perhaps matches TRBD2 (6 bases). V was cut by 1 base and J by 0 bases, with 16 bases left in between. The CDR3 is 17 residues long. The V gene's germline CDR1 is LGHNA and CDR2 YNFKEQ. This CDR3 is CASSQVSIRGSSYEQYF. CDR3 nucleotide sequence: TGTGCCAGCAGCCAAGTCAGTATTCGGGGGTCCTCCTACGAGCAGTACTTC.

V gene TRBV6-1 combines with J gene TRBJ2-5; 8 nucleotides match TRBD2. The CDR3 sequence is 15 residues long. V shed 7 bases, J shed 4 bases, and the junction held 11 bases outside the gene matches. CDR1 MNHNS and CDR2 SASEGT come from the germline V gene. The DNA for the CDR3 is TGTGCCAGCAAGGGACTAGGGGATCGTTTAGAGACCCAGTACTTC. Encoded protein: CASKGLGDRLETQYF.

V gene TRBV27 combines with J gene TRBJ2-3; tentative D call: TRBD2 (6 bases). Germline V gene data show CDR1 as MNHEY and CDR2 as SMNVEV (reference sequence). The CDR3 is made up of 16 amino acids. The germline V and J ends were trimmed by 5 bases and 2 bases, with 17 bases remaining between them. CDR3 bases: TGTGCCAGCAGTATCGGGACTTCCCTACACACAGATACGCAGTATTTT. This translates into CASSIGTSLHTDTQYF.

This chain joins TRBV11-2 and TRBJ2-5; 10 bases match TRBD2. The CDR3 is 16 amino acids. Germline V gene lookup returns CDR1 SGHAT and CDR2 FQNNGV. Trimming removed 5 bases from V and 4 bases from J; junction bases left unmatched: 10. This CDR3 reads CASSPGVAGGSETQYF. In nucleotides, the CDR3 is TGTGCCAGCAGCCCCGGGGTAGCGGGAGGTTCAGAGACCCAGTACTTC.

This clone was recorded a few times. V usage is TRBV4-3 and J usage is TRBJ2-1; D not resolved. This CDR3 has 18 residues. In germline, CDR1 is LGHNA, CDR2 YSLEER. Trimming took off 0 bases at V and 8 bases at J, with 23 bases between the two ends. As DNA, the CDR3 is TGCGCCAGCAGCCAAGATCAATCTCCAGGCCCCCAGTTCCATGAGCAGTTCTTC. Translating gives CASSQDQSPGPQFHEQFF.

Here the CDR3 reads CASGNYRGTYEQYF. The CDR3, as DNA: TGTGCCAGCGGAAATTACAGGGGCACCTACGAGCAGTACTTC. The V gene is TRBV11-2, the J gene TRBJ2-7; 7 positions match TRBD1. The germline CDR1 and CDR2 sequences are SGHAT and FQNNGV. V dropped 8 bases and J dropped 2; count of bases not matched to a gene: 9. The CDR3 loop spans 14 amino acids.

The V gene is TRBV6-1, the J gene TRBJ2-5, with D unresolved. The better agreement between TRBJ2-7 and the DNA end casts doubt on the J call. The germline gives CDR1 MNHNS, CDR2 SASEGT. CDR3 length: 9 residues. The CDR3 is CATDYEQYF. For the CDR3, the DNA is TGTGCCACCGACTACGAGCAGTACTTC.

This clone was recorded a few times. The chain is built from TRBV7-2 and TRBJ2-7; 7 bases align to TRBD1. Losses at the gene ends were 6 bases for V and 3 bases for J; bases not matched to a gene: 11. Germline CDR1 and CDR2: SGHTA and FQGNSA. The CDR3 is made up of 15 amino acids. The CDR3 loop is CASRYGTALFYEQYF. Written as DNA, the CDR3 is TGTGCCAGCAGATACGGGACAGCATTGTTCTACGAGCAGTACTTC.

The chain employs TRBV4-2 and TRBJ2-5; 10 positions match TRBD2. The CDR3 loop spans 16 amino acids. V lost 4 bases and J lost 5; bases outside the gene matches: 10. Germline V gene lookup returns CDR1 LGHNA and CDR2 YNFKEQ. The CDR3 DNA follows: TGTGCCAGCAGCCCAGAGCGGGAGGGTCTTTGGGAGACCCAGTACTTC. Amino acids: CASSPEREGLWETQYF.

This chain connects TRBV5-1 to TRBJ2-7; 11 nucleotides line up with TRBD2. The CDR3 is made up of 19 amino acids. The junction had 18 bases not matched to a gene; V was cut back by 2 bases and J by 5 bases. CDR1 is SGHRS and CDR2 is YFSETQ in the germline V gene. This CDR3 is CASSFRGASGRSSLDEQYF. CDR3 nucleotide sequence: TGCGCCAGCAGCTTCAGGGGGGCTAGCGGGAGGTCCTCTTTGGACGAGCAGTACTTC.